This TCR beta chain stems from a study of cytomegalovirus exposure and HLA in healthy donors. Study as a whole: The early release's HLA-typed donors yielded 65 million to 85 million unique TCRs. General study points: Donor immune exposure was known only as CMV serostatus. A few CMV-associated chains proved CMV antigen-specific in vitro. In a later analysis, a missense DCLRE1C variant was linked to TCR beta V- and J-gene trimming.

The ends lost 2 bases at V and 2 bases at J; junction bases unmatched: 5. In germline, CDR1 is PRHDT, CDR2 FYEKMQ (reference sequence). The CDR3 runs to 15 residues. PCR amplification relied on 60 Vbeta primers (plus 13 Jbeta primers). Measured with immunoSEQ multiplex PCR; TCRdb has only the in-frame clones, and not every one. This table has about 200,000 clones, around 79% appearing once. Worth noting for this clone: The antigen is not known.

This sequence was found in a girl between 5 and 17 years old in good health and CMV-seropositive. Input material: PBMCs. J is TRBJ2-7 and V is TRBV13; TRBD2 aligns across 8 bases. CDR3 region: CASSLSQRGPYEQYF. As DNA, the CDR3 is TGTGCCAGCAGCTTATCCCAGCGGGGGCCCTACGAGCAGTACTTC.